This section outlines one T cell receptor (beta chain) sequence together with its context. Its target is unknown. The sample comes from a study of radiotherapy plus CTLA-4 blockade in lung cancer. The CDR3 is 16 residues long. Losses at the gene ends were 5 bases for V and 1 base for J; bases not matched to a gene: 10. Germline V CDR1 and CDR2: MDHEN, SYDVKM. TCRdb keeps only in-frame clones here, not all; method: immunoSEQ multiplex PCR. The sample carries about 88,000 clones, 55% to 75% recorded once. Study-wide results and limits: The best predictor of response was reported to be early blood T cell clone dynamics, with interferon-beta.

The TCR was taken from a human donor with non-small cell lung cancer that progressed on radiotherapy plus ipilimumab. The chain couples TRBV28 to TRBJ2-5; 7 bases agree with TRBD2. The material was peripheral blood, obtained from a patient treated with radiotherapy plus ipilimumab. The CDR3 reads CASSPPWGGGQETQYF. CDR3 in DNA: TGTGCCAGCAGTCCCCCCTGGGGGGGAGGCCAAGAGACCCAGTACTTC.